The sequence of this T cell receptor (beta chain) was determined in a study of blood T cells in healthy people across ages. Study conclusions and caveats: Significant beta diversity loss was already apparent by age approximately 42, declining roughly linearly.

The CDR3 is 13 residues long. Unmatched junction bases numbered 7, after V lost 6 bases and J lost 5 bases. CDR1 DFQATT and CDR2 SNEGSKA come from the germline V gene (reference sequence). Primed by a sample-barcoded 5' primer and a J-beta primer mix, a second PCR proceeded for about 6 to 12 cycles. TCRdb called the 5' RACE reads again in MiXCR, with one record for every CDR3 protein. Of around 2 million distinct CDR3 sequences listed, around 42% are singletons. The table lists this clonotype with a few counts. No antigen is known for it. Peripheral blood, about 9.3 milliliters per donor, was collected. Per-sample yields of isolated PBMCs were at least 6 million.

What was sequenced was blood. The sequence came from a human donor in good health. The V and J genes are TRBV20-1 and TRBJ2-3, with 8 bases aligning to TRBD1. As DNA, the CDR3 is TGCAGTGCCATAGGACAGGGCGGAGATACGCAGTATTTT. It codes for CSAIGQGGDTQYF.